Listed here are 9 T cell receptor beta chains from one sample, sequenced in a study of blood T cell repertoires in COVID-19. Libraries were prepared by immunoSEQ multiplex PCR; TCRdb keeps only in-frame clonotypes and omits some of them. The sample lists 200,000 to 250,000 clones, 75% to 90% occurring once. Input material: peripheral blood. The source is a woman in her 40s with acute or convalescent COVID-19.

This chain links TRBV9 with TRBJ1-2; tentatively, D is TRBD1 (5 bases). Germline loops: CDR1 SGDLS, CDR2 YYNGEE. CDR3 size: 14 residues. With 0 bases removed from V and 5 bases from J, the gap between germline ends came to 11 bases. CDR3 loop: CASSVEQVPYGYTF. Here the CDR3 DNA reads TGTGCCAGCAGCGTAGAACAGGTTCCTTATGGCTACACCTTC.

The V and J genes are TRBV30 and TRBJ2-6, with a weak D call TRBD2 (5 bases). Deletions cut 7 bases from V and 5 bases from J, with 15 bases between. This CDR3 comprises 14 residues. Germline-derived CDR1 and CDR2 are GTSNPN and SVGIG (reference sequence). The CDR3 nucleotides read TGTGCCTCAACCTCAGGAGGCTGGGCCAACGTCCTGACTTTC. Protein sequence: CASTSGGWANVLTF.

The chain carries TRBV7-9 and TRBJ1-1; 8 bases line up with TRBD1. The junction had 4 bases not matched to a gene; V was cut back by 1 base and J by 3 bases. The length of the CDR3 is 15 residues. In germline, CDR1 is SEHNR, CDR2 FQNEAQ (reference sequence). For the CDR3, the DNA is TGTGCCAGCAGCTTAGGGACAGGGCGGGACACTGAAGCTTTCTTT. Translated, it gives CASSLGTGRDTEAFF.

V and J are TRBV5-5 and TRBJ2-7, with D tentatively TRBD1 (5 bases). The CDR3 is 14 residues long. CDR1 SGHKS and CDR2 YYEKEE come from the germline V gene (reference sequence). The ends were cut back, 2 bases at V and 3 bases at J, with 12 bases in the middle. The CDR3 is CASSFWVGDYEQYV. CDR3 sequence (DNA): TGTGCCAGCAGCTTTTGGGTAGGGGACTACGAGCAGTACGTC.

The V gene is TRBV6-5, the J gene TRBJ2-2; D unclear. V lost 3 bases to trimming and J lost 6 bases, with 11 bases between them. CDR1 and CDR2 from the germline V gene are MNHEY and SVGAGI. The CDR3 totals 14 residues. The CDR3 bases are TGTGCCAGCAGTTATCAGGTTCTGGCCGGGGAGCTGTTTTTT. The encoded protein is CASSYQVLAGELFF.

The chain has TRBV29-1 and TRBJ1-5; 11 nucleotides match TRBD1. Germline assignment: CDR1 SQVTM and CDR2 ANQGSEA. Trimming took 4 bases from V and 7 from J; bases not matched to a gene: 3. This CDR3 comprises 13 residues. The CDR3 here is CSVGGTGGQPQHF. Here the CDR3 DNA reads TGCAGCGTTGGGGGGACAGGGGGGCAGCCCCAGCATTTT.

The chain joins TRBV5-1 to TRBJ2-2; 9 nucleotides agree with TRBD1. Germline CDR1 is SGHRS and CDR2 is YFSETQ. This CDR3 contains 14 residues. The trim removed 2 bases at V and 5 bases at J, leaving 1 base unmatched. Written as DNA, the CDR3 is TGCGCCAGCAGCTTCGGACAGGGGACCGGGGAGCTGTTTTTT. The encoded protein is CASSFGQGTGELFF. Together with reference TRBV5-1 and TRBJ2-2, the CDR3 gives the full variable domain: KAGVTQTPRYLIKTRGQQVTLSCSPISGHRSVSWYQQTPGQGLQFLFEYFSETQRNKGNFPGRFSGRQFSNSRSEMNVSTLELGDSALYLCASSFGQGTGELFFGEGSRLTVL.

Of note for this clone: This CDR3 fails to terminate in the conserved phenylalanine or tryptophan, so it likely reflects a read error. Because the CDR3's place on the DNA is in doubt, the DNA is left out and the CDR3 is given as listed by TCRdb. This chain joins TRBV7-6 and TRBJ1-1; the table gives TRBD1 as D, unverified against the DNA. Germline lookup yields CDR1 SGHVS and CDR2 FNYEAQ. The CDR3 contains 12 residues when both ends are counted. CDR3 sequence reads: CASSLVSGQPIL.

The genes are TRBV19 and TRBJ1-2; weak D call: TRBD1 (6 bases). CDR3 size: 18 residues. V shed 4 bases and J shed 0 bases, with 21 bases lying between them. The V gene's germline CDR1 is LNHDA and CDR2 SQIVND (reference sequence). The CDR3 sequence is CASSRQRTDSSTNYGYTF. Written as DNA, the CDR3 is TGTGCCAGTAGTAGACAACGGACAGACTCTTCGACTAACTATGGCTACACCTTC.